This passage covers 3 T cell receptor beta chains from one sample sequenced in a study of identical twins (dated by TCRdb to 2016 to 2017). To prepare the library, 5' RACE was applied. TCRdb lists the instrument as Illumina HiSeq 2000. TCRdb ran its own pipeline on the public reads, namely fastp trimming at Q25 and MiXCR clone calling, and kept in-frame beta chains. All rows with the same CDR3 protein become a single entry with the most common DNA and genes. The sample data list around 690,000 distinct CDR3 sequences, and less than 25% of these were observed just once. Roughly 4% of the sample goes to the ten largest clones. These data were also filed under a second study, of T cells expressing NK-cell markers.

Specimen: PBMCs. The receptors were gathered from a woman under 30 in good health.

This clonotype occurred a few times. The V gene is TRBV5-5, the J gene TRBJ1-2, with 8 bases aligning to TRBD1. The CDR3 covers 13 residues. From germline, CDR1 is SGHKS and CDR2 YYEKEE (reference sequence). CDR3 sequence reads: CAISRGRNYGYTF. CDR3 bases: TGTGCGATCAGCAGGGGGCGAAACTATGGCTACACCTTC.

The V call is TRBV18, the J call TRBJ1-5; 7 nucleotides match TRBD1. V gave up 6 bases and J gave up 1 base; unmatched junction bases: 6. CDR1 is KGHSH and CDR2 is LQKENI in the germline V gene. The CDR3 has 15 amino acids. The CDR3 DNA reads as TGTGCCAGCTCCTCAGGGGGTGGCAGCAATCAGCCCCAGCATTTT. Translation: CASSSGGGSNQPQHF. Supplemented by reference TRBV18 and TRBJ1-5, the full variable domain reads NAGVMQNPRHLVRRRGQEARLRCSPMKGHSHVYWYRQLPEEGLKFMVYLQKENIIDESGMPKERFSAEFPKEGPSILRIQQVVRGDSAAYFCASSSGGGSNQPQHFGDGTRLSIL.

This clonotype was seen more than once but under ten times. This chain links TRBV15 with TRBJ2-1, with D unresolved. V was pared by 0 bases and J by 0 bases, with 9 bases between. Germline V gene sequence: CDR1 LNHNV, CDR2 YYDKDF (reference sequence). The CDR3 extends over 16 amino acids. DNA for the CDR3: TGTGCCACCAGCAGAGATTTGACGGACTCCTACAATGAGCAGTTCTTC. This sequence encodes CATSRDLTDSYNEQFF.